This T cell receptor (beta chain) was sequenced during a study of blood T cell repertoires in COVID-19. Generated by immunoSEQ multiplex PCR, the TCRdb table keeps only in-frame clones and is missing some. Of under 150,000 clones detected, around four fifths appear once; the ten largest clones hold 20% to 25%. V dropped 5 bases and J dropped 5 bases, with 10 bases sitting between them. The CDR3 length is 14 residues. Germline V gene sequence: CDR1 SGHTA, CDR2 FQGTGA. This chain connects TRBV7-3 to TRBJ1-6, with D possibly being TRBD1 (5 bases). This sequence originates from a human donor in a cohort sampled during active COVID-19. Sequenced material: peripheral blood. CDR3 in amino acids: CASSRGTDNSPLHF. The DNA of the CDR3 is TGTGCCAGCAGCCGCGGGACGGATAATTCACCCCTCCACTTT.